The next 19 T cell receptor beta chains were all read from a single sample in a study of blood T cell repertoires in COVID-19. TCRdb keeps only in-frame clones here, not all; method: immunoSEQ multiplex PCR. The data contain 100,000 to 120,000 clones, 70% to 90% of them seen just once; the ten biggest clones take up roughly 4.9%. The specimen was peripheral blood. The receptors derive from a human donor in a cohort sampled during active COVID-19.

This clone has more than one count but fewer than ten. CDR3 sequence reads: CASSPQGIANYGYTF. CDR3 in DNA: TGTGCCAGCAGCCCACAGGGAATAGCTAACTATGGCTACACCTTC. The chain employs TRBV7-9 and TRBJ1-2; maybe TRBD1 (6 bases). V lost 5 bases to trimming and J lost 0 bases, with 13 bases between them. This CDR3 region has 15 residues. Germline loops: CDR1 SEHNR, CDR2 FQNEAQ (reference sequence).

This CDR3 is CASSLGDTYNEQFF. The CDR3 region has the DNA TGTGCCAGCAGCCTGGGGGACACCTACAATGAGCAGTTCTTC. The chain carries TRBV7-9 and TRBJ2-1, with D possibly being TRBD1 (6 bases). The ends were cut back, 5 bases at V and 2 bases at J, with 10 bases in the middle. Per germline, CDR1 SEHNR and CDR2 FQNEAQ (reference sequence). The CDR3 spans 14 residues. Variable domain in full (rest from reference TRBV7-9 and TRBJ2-1): DTGVSQNPRHKITKRGQNVTFRCDPISEHNRLYWYRQTLGQGPEFLTYFQNEAQLEKSRLLSDRFSAERPKGSFSTLEIQRTEQGDSAMYLCASSLGDTYNEQFFGPGTRLTVL.

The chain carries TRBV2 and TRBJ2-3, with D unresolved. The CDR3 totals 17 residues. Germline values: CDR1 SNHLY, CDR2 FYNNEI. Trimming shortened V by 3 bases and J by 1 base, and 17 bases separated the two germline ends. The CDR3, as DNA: TGTGCCAGCAGTGATGGGCCTTCACGAGCCGGCACAGATACGCAGTATTTT. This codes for CASSDGPSRAGTDTQYF.

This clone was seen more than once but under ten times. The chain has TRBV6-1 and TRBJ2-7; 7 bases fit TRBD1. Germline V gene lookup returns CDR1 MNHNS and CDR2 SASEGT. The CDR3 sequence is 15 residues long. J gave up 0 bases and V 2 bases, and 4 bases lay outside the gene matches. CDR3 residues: CASSEQTGSSYEQYF. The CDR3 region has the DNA TGTGCCAGCAGTGAACAGACAGGGAGCTCCTACGAGCAGTACTTC.

CDR3 coding DNA: TGCGCCAGCAGCCAAGATGGTGTCAGGGGGCTTTCGGTACGCACCGGGGAGCTGTTTTTT. Translated, it gives CASSQDGVRGLSVRTGELFF. This chain uses TRBV4-3 with TRBJ2-2, with 8 nucleotides matching TRBD1. Germline-derived CDR1 and CDR2 are LGHNA and YSLEER. Unmatched junction bases numbered 16, after V lost 0 bases and J lost 4 bases. The CDR3 runs to 20 residues.

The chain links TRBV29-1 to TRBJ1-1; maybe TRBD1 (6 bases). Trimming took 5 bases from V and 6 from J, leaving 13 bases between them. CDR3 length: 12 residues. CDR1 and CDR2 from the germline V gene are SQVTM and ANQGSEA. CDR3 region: CSVNPWTAEAFF. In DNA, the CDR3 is TGCAGCGTTAACCCATGGACAGCTGAAGCTTTCTTT.

In nucleotides, the CDR3 is TGTGCCAGCAGTCGGACAGGGGGAAGCCAGCCCCAGCATTTT. Protein sequence: CASSRTGGSQPQHF. J is TRBJ1-5 and V is TRBV6-2 or TRBV6-3, with 10 positions matching TRBD1. V lost 5 bases, J lost 7 bases, and 5 bases stayed unmatched. CDR1 is MNHEY and CDR2 is SVGEGT in the germline V gene. There are 14 residues in the CDR3.

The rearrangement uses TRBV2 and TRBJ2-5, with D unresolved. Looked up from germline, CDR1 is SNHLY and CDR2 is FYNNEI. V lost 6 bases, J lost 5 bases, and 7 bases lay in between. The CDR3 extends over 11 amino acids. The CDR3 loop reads CASSDWETQYF. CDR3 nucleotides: TGTGCCAGCAGCGACTGGGAGACCCAGTACTTC.

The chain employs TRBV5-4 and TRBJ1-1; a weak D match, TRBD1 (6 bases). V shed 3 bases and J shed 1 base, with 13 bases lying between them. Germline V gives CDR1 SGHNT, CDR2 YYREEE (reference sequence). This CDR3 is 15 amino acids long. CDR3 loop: CASSWTGTKNTEAFF. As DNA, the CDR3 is TGTGCCAGCAGCTGGACCGGGACAAAGAACACTGAAGCTTTCTTT.

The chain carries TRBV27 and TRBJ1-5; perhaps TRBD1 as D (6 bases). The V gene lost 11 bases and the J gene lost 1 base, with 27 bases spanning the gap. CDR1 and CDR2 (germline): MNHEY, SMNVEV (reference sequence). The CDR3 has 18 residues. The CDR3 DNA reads TGTGCCCCCCACTTTACCGGGGGGCAGGGTGTCAGCAATCAGCCCCAGCATTTT. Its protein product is CAPHFTGGQGVSNQPQHF.

CDR3 coding DNA: TGTGCCAGCAGCTTGGAACAGGGGATTTACGAGCAGTACTTC. Translating gives CASSLEQGIYEQYF. The chain carries TRBV5-4 and TRBJ2-7, with TRBD1 identical over 7 bases. The CDR3 is 14 amino acids. The germline V gene encodes CDR1 SGHNT and CDR2 YYREEE (reference sequence). Germline trimming cut 0 bases from V and 4 bases from J; bases unmatched to any gene: 4.

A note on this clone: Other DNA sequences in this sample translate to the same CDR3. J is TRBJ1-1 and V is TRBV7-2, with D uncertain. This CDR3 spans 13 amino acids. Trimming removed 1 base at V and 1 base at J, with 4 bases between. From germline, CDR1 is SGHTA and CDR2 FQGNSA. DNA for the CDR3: TGTGCCAGCAGCTTAGTCCGGAACACTGAAGCTTTCTTT. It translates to CASSLVRNTEAFF.

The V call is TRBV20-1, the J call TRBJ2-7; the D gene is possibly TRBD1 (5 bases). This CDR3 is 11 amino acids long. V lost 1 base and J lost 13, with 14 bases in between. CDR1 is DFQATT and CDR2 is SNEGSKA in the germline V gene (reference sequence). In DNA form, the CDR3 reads TGCAGTGCTAGAGGGTCGACAGAGCCTTACTTC. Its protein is CSARGSTEPYF.

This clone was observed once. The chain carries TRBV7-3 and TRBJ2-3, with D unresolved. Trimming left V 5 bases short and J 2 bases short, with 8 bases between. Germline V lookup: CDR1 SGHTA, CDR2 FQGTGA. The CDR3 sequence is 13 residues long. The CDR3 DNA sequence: TGTGCCAGCAGCCCGCGCAACACAGATACGCAGTATTTT. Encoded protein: CASSPRNTDTQYF.

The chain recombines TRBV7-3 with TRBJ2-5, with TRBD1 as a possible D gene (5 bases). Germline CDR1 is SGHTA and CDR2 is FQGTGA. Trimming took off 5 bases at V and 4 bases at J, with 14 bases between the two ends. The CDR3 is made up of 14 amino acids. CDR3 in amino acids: CASSPSRVAETQYF. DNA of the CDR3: TGTGCCAGCAGCCCGTCCAGGGTGGCAGAGACCCAGTACTTC. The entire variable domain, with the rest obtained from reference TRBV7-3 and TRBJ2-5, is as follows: GAGVSQTPSNKVTEKGKYVELRCDPISGHTALYWYRQSLGQGPEFLIYFQGTGAADDSGLPNDRFFAVRPEGSVSTLKIQRTERGDSAVYLCASSPSRVAETQYFGPGTRLLVL.

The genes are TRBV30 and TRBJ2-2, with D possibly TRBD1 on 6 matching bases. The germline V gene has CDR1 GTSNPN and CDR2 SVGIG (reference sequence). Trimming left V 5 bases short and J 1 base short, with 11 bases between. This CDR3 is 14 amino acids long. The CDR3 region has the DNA TGTGCCTGGTCACCGGGACAGAACACCGGGGAGCTGTTTTTT. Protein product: CAWSPGQNTGELFF.

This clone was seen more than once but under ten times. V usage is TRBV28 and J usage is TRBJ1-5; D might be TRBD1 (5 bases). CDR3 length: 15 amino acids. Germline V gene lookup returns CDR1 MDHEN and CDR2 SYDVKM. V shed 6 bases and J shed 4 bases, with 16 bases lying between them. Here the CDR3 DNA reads TGTGCCAGCAGACAAGGAGGGGCGGCTAATCAGCCCCAGCATTTT. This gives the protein CASRQGGAANQPQHF.

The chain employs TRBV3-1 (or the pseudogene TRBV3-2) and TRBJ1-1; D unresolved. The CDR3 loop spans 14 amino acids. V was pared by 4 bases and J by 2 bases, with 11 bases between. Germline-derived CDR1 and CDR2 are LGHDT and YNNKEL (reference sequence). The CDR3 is CASSREVPNTEAFF. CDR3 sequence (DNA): TGTGCCAGCAGCCGTGAGGTCCCCAACACTGAAGCTTTCTTT.

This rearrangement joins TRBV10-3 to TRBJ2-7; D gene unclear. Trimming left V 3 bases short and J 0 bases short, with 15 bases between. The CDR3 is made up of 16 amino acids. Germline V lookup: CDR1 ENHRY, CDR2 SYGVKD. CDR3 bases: TGTGCCATCAGTGATGTAGCAAACACAAGCTCCTACGAGCAGTACTTC. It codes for CAISDVANTSSYEQYF.